What follows are 14 T cell receptor beta chains derived from one specimen sequenced in a study of cytomegalovirus exposure and HLA in healthy donors. The study ran its PCR with 60 Vbeta and 13 Jbeta primers. The table came from immunoSEQ multiplex PCR; TCRdb's copy has only in-frame clones and leaves some out. The table records 150,000 or so clones, approximately 80% of them present only once. What was sequenced was PBMCs. The receptor source for this set is a male donor in good health and CMV-seropositive.

The gene calls are TRBV7-8 and TRBJ1-2; TRBD1 matches 7 bases. V lost 5 bases to trimming and J lost 0 bases; unmatched junction nucleotides: 6. The germline CDR1 and CDR2 sequences are SGHVS and FQNEAQ. This CDR3 is built from 15 residues. The CDR3 region is CASSTRTGANYGYTF. Written as DNA, the CDR3 is TGTGCCAGCAGCACCCGGACAGGAGCTAACTATGGCTACACCTTC.

The chain employs TRBV11-3 and TRBJ1-1, with a possible D match to TRBD1 (5 bases). The ends were cut back, 1 base at V and 3 bases at J, with 12 bases in the middle. This CDR3 is 15 amino acids long. Germline CDR1 and CDR2: SGHNT and YENEEA. CDR3 region: CASSLGTHPDTEAFF. The CDR3 DNA follows: TGTGCCAGCAGCTTAGGGACACACCCGGACACTGAAGCTTTCTTT.

J is TRBJ1-1 and V is TRBV6-6, with a weak D call TRBD1 (6 bases). Germline values: CDR1 MNHNY, CDR2 SVGAGI (reference sequence). V shed 5 bases and J shed 2 bases, with 12 bases lying between them. The CDR3 totals 14 residues. For the CDR3, the DNA is TGTGCCAGCAGTACAGGGTGGGGTAACACTGAAGCTTTCTTT. The encoded protein is CASSTGWGNTEAFF.

This chain joins TRBV19 and TRBJ1-4; TRBD1 agrees at 7 bases. Germline CDR1 reads LNHDA; CDR2 reads SQIVND (reference sequence). The CDR3 is 15 residues long. With 6 bases clipped from V and 7 bases from J, the junction kept 11 bases outside the gene matches. The CDR3 spells CASSRDRVLGEKLFF. Written as DNA, the CDR3 is TGTGCCAGTAGCCGTGACAGGGTTTTAGGTGAAAAACTGTTTTTT. Supplemented by reference TRBV19 and TRBJ1-4, the full variable domain reads DGGITQSPKYLFRKEGQNVTLSCEQNLNHDAMYWYRQDPGQGLRLIYYSQIVNDFQKGDIAEGYSVSREKKESFPLTVTSAQKNPTAFYLCASSRDRVLGEKLFFGSGTQLSVL.

This clone came up a few times. The rearrangement links TRBV27 to TRBJ2-3; 7 bases are shared with TRBD2. The germline gives CDR1 MNHEY, CDR2 SMNVEV (reference sequence). CDR3 length equals 14 residues. V lost 8 bases, J lost 4 bases, and 9 bases stayed unmatched. CDR3 amino acids: CASALGRASDTQYF. The DNA of the CDR3 is TGTGCCAGCGCCCTTGGGAGGGCCTCAGATACGCAGTATTTT.

The gene calls are TRBV27 and TRBJ2-1; D is possibly TRBD2 (5 bases). The CDR3 runs 15 residues. With 8 bases removed from V and 3 bases from J, the gap between germline ends came to 17 bases. The germline V gene encodes CDR1 MNHEY and CDR2 SMNVEV (reference sequence). Written as DNA, the CDR3 is TGTGCCAGCCCCCCCGCGAGGGTACGCTACAATGAGCAGTTCTTC. Translated: CASPPARVRYNEQFF.

This clone was observed once. V is TRBV5-1 and J is TRBJ2-5, with 7 bases that match TRBD1. The DNA end lines up better with TRBJ2-7; the J call may be wrong. The CDR3 loop spans 13 amino acids. The germline V gene has CDR1 SGHRS and CDR2 YFSETQ. The CDR3 sequence: CASSSETGREQYF. CDR3 nucleotide sequence: TGCGCCAGCAGCTCGGAGACAGGGCGCGAGCAGTACTTC.

The rearrangement uses TRBV6-5 and TRBJ1-2; TRBD1 aligns across 8 bases. Germline CDR1 and CDR2: MNHEY and SVGAGI. This CDR3 spans 13 amino acids. Losses at the gene ends were 6 bases for V and 8 bases for J; bases not matched to a gene: 8. The CDR3 DNA sequence: TGTGCCAGCAGAATTATAAGACAGGGGGGCTACACCTTC. Translating gives CASRIIRQGGYTF.

About this clone itself: The junction departs from the called germline gene at one end, perhaps through a read error. This sequence joins TRBV7-9 and TRBJ1-2; D possibly corresponds to TRBD1 (6 bases). From germline, CDR1 is SEHNR and CDR2 FQNEAQ (reference sequence). This CDR3 comprises 16 residues. The CDR3 DNA reads TGTTCCAGCAGCTTAGGTACCCAGGGGATCGGTGGCGGCTACACCTTC. Protein sequence: CSSSLGTQGIGGGYTF.

In this sample, this clone turned up once. The chain has TRBV5-1 and TRBJ2-4; D call uncertain. CDR1 SGHRS and CDR2 YFSETQ come from the germline V gene. The CDR3 spans 13 residues. Trimming removed 5 bases from V and 5 bases from J, with 11 bases in between. The CDR3 DNA reads TGCGCCAGCAGACCCGACACTCAAAACATTCAGTACTTC. As protein: CASRPDTQNIQYF.

In its sample, this clone was seen once. The rearrangement joins TRBV6-5 to TRBJ2-1; possible D gene TRBD1, 6 bases. CDR1 is MNHEY, CDR2 SVGAGI, per germline. This CDR3 region has 16 residues. The germline V and J ends were trimmed by 0 bases and 7 bases, with 16 bases remaining between them. CDR3 residues: CASSYSNQRGQNEQFF. CDR3 bases: TGTGCCAGCAGTTACTCCAATCAACGTGGACAGAATGAGCAGTTCTTC.

V is TRBV9 and J is TRBJ2-3; no clear D gene. Germline V gives CDR1 SGDLS, CDR2 YYNGEE. This CDR3 spans 17 amino acids. V was trimmed by 0 bases and J by 2 bases, leaving 16 bases between them. CDR3 nucleotide sequence: TGTGCCAGCAGCGTAGAAGGTTTGGAGAGGTACACAGATACGCAGTATTTT. Its protein product is CASSVEGLERYTDTQYF.

The chain has TRBV7-4 and TRBJ2-7; 7 nucleotides match TRBD1. The trim removed 1 base at V and 1 base at J, leaving 10 bases unmatched. Germline lookup yields CDR1 SGHVT and CDR2 SQSDAQ. CDR3 size: 17 residues. CDR3: CASSLGGKGAESYEQYF. The CDR3 DNA sequence: TGTGCCAGCAGCTTAGGTGGGAAGGGGGCAGAGTCCTACGAGCAGTACTTC.

This chain joins TRBV10-3 and TRBJ1-4; D possibly corresponds to TRBD1 (6 bases). CDR3 length: 15 residues. V was trimmed by 5 bases and J by 0 bases, leaving 10 bases between them. CDR1 is ENHRY, CDR2 SYGVKD, per germline. The CDR3 nucleotides are TGTGCCATCAGTCCCAGGGGAGCAACTAATGAAAAACTGTTTTTT. It is translated as CAISPRGATNEKLFF.